This T cell receptor (beta chain) was sequenced in a study of blood T cell repertoires in COVID-19. The table came from immunoSEQ multiplex PCR; TCRdb's copy has only in-frame clones and leaves some out. The sample records 350,000 to 400,000 clones, roughly 90% being singletons. V was shortened by 5 bases and J by 10 bases, with 12 bases between the two germline ends. CDR1 and CDR2 (germline): ENHRY, SYGVKD. The CDR3 totals 13 residues. The chain combines TRBV10-3 with TRBJ1-6; D not resolved. This sequence originates from a woman in her twenties or thirties with COVID-19, enrolled during active disease. The sample comprised peripheral blood. The CDR3 DNA reads as TGTGCCATCAGTCCGGGGAGAGGATCACCCCTCCACTTT. Amino acids: CAISPGRGSPLHF.